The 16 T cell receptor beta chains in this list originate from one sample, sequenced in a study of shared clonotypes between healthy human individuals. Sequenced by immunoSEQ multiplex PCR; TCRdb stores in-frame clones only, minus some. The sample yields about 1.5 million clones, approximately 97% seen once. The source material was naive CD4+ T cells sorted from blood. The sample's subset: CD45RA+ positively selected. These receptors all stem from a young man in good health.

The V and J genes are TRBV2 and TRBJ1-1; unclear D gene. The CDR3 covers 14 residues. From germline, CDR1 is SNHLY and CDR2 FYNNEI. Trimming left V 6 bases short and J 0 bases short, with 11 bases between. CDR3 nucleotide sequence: TGTGCCAGCAGGTCGGGAATAATGAACACTGAAGCTTTCTTT. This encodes CASRSGIMNTEAFF.

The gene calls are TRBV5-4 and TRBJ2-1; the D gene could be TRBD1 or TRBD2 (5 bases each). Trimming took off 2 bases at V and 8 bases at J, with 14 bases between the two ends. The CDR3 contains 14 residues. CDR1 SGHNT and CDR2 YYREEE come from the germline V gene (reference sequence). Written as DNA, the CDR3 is TGTGCCAGCAGCTTCGGGAAGAGGGGCGATGAGCAGTTCTTC. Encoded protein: CASSFGKRGDEQFF.

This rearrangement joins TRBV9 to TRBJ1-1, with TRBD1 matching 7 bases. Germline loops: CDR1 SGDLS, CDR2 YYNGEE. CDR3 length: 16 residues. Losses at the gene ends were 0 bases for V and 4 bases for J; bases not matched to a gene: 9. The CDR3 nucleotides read TGTGCCAGCAGCGTAGGGAACAGGGGAAGGGGCACTGAAGCTTTCTTT. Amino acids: CASSVGNRGRGTEAFF. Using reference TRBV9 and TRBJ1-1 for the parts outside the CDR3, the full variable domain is DSGVTQTPKHLITATGQRVTLRCSPRSGDLSVYWYQQSLDQGLQFLIQYYNGEERAKGNILERFSAQQFPDLHSELNLSSLELGDSALYFCASSVGNRGRGTEAFFGQGTRLTVV.

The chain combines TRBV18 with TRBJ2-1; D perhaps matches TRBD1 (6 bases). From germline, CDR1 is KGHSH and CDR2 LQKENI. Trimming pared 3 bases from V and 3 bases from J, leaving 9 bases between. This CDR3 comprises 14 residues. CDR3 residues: CASSPARGYNEQFF. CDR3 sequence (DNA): TGTGCCAGCTCACCGGCCAGGGGCTACAATGAGCAGTTCTTC.

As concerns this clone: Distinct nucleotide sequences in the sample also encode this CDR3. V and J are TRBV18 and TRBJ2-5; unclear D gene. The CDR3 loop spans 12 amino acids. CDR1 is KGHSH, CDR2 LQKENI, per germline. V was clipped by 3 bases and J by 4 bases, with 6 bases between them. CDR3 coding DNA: TGTGCCAGCTCACCCCGGCGAGAGACCCAGTACTTC. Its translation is CASSPRRETQYF.

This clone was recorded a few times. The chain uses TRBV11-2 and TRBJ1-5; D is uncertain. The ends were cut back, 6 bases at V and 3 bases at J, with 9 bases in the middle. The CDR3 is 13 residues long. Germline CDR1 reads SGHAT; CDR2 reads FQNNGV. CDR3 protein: CASRYSHNQPQHF. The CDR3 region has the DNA TGTGCCAGCAGGTACAGTCACAATCAGCCCCAGCATTTT.

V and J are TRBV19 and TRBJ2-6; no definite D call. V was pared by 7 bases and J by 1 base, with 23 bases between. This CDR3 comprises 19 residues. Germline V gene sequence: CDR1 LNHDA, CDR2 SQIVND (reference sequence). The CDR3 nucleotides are TGTGCCAGTATCGAGAACCTAGTTGCCCGTAGGTCTGGGGCCAACGTCCTGACTTTC. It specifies CASIENLVARRSGANVLTF.

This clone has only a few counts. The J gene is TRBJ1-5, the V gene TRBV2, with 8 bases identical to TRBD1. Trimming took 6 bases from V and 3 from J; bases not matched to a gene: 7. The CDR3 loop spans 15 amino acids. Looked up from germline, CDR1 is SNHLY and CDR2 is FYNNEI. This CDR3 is CASRRTGLINQPQHF. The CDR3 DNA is TGTGCCAGCAGACGGACAGGGCTAATCAATCAGCCCCAGCATTTT.

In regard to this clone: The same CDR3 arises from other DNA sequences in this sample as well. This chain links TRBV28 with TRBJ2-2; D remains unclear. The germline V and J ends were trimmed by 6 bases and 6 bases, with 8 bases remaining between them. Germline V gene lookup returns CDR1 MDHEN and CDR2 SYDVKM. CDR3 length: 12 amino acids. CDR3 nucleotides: TGTGCCAGCAGCCGACTGTCCGGGGAGCTGTTTTTT. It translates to CASSRLSGELFF.

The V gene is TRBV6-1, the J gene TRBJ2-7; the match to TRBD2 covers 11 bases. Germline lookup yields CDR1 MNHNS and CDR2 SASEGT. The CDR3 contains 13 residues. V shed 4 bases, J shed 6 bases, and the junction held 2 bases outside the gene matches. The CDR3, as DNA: TGTGCCAGCAGTGCAACTAGCGGGAGCGAGCAGTACTTC. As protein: CASSATSGSEQYF.

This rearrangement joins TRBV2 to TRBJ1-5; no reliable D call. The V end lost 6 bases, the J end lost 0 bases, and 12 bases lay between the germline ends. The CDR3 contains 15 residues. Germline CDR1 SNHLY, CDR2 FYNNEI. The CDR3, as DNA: TGTGCCAGCAGGAGTTCTACCTATAGCAATCAGCCCCAGCATTTT. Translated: CASRSSTYSNQPQHF. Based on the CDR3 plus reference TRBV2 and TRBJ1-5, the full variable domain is EPEVTQTPSHQVTQMGQEVILRCVPISNHLYFYWYRQILGQKVEFLVSFYNNEISEKSEIFDDQFSVERPDGSNFTLKIRSTKLEDSAMYFCASRSSTYSNQPQHFGDGTRLSIL.

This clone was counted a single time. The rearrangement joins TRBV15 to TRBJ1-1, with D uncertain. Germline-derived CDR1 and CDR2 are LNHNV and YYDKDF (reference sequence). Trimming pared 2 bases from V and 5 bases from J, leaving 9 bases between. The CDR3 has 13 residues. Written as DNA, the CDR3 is TGTGCCACCAGCAGATGGCAGTCAACTGAAGCTTTCTTT. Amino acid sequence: CATSRWQSTEAFF.

The CDR3 protein is CASSLRGSDLDYGYTF. The DNA of the CDR3 is TGTGCCAGCAGCTTACGAGGGTCAGACCTCGACTATGGCTACACCTTC. The genes are TRBV11-2 and TRBJ1-2; unclear D gene. V gave up 2 bases and J gave up 3 bases, with 16 bases separating them. Looked up from germline, CDR1 is SGHAT and CDR2 is FQNNGV. The CDR3 covers 16 residues.

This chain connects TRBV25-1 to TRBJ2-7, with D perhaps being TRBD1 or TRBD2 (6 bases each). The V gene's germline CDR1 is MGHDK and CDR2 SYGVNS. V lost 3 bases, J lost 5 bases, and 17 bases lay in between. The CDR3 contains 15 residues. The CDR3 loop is CASSEWSGGEDEQYF. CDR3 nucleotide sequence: TGTGCCAGCAGTGAGTGGTCCGGGGGCGAGGACGAGCAGTACTTC.

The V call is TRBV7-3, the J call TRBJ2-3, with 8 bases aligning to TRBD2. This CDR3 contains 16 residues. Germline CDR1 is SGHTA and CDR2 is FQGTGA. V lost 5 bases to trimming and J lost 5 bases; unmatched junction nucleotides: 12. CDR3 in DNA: TGTGCCAGCAGCCTAAACCCCGCGGGAGGAGGAGATACGCAGTATTTT. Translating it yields CASSLNPAGGGDTQYF.

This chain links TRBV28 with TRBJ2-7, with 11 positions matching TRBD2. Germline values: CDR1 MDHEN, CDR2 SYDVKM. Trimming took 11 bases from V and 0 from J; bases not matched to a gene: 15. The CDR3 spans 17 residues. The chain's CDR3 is CASRGLAGGGSSYEQYF. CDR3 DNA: TGTGCCTCCCGGGGGCTAGCGGGAGGCGGAAGCTCCTACGAGCAGTACTTC.